One and the same sample provided the 8 T cell receptor beta chains below, sequenced in a study of molecular identifiers for immune sequencing clone quantification. MiXCR was run by TCRdb on the PCR reads, yielding one entry per CDR3 protein. Altogether some 320,000 distinct CDR3 sequences are present, over 20% being singletons, with the ten largest covering approximately 0.85%. Sequencing input: naive CD8+ T cells from blood, with Jurkat cell RNA spiked in. Described subset: FACS-sorted CD8+CD4-CCR7+CD45RA+ naive T cells. The source is a human donor in good health. Some libraries in this study had Jurkat cell RNA spiked in.

This clonotype was counted ten times or more. The chain has TRBV9 and TRBJ2-7, with D perhaps TRBD2 (7 bases). The V and J ends lost 6 bases and 5 bases respectively, with 18 bases between them. Germline CDR1 reads SGDLS; CDR2 reads YYNGEE. The CDR3 has 14 amino acids. CDR3 nucleotides: TGTGCCAGCAACCGAAGGGGGGGCCAGAACGAGCAGTACTTC. Its protein product is CASNRRGGQNEQYF.

This clonotype was counted ten times or more. The J gene is TRBJ2-5, the V gene TRBV20-1; D not certain. CDR3 length: 14 residues. Looked up from germline, CDR1 is DFQATT and CDR2 is SNEGSKA (reference sequence). V dropped 0 bases and J dropped 0 bases, with 8 bases sitting between them. In DNA, the CDR3 is TGCAGTGCTAGAGATCGACGAAACCAAGAGACCCAGTACTTC. This codes for CSARDRRNQETQYF.

This clonotype was observed at least ten times. The chain joins TRBV19 to TRBJ2-1; no reliable D call. This CDR3 is 14 amino acids long. Germline V gene sequence: CDR1 LNHDA, CDR2 SQIVND (reference sequence). V shed 7 bases and J shed 1 base, with 11 bases lying between them. The CDR3: CASTHGRSYNEQFF. CDR3 nucleotide sequence: TGTGCCAGTACCCATGGGCGGTCCTACAATGAGCAGTTCTTC.

This chain connects TRBV28 to TRBJ2-7; D unclear. CDR3 length: 14 residues. Between the trimmed V and J ends, which lost 7 bases and 0 bases, there was a span of 13 bases. The germline V gene encodes CDR1 MDHEN and CDR2 SYDVKM. For the CDR3, the DNA is TGTGCCAGCACCCGTCACCCCTCCTCCTACGAGCAGTACTTC. Translation: CASTRHPSSYEQYF.

This clonotype was observed many times. The rearrangement links TRBV4-3 to TRBJ1-2; D is ambiguous. The CDR3 totals 13 residues. Germline values: CDR1 LGHNA, CDR2 YSLEER. V lost 1 base and J 3 bases, leaving 6 bases between the germline ends. As DNA, the CDR3 is TGCGCCAGCAGCCAAGCAGGATACTATGGCTACACCTTC. It is translated as CASSQAGYYGYTF.

This clonotype has ten or more counts. The chain combines TRBV11-2 with TRBJ2-1; 9 bases are shared with TRBD1. Germline V gives CDR1 SGHAT, CDR2 FQNNGV. Trimming took 4 bases from V and 9 from J; bases not matched to a gene: 16. The CDR3 has 17 residues. CDR3 nucleotides: TGTGCCAGCAGCTCGGATCGCCTGGACAGGGGAATGGGTGAGCAGTTCTTC. This sequence encodes CASSSDRLDRGMGEQFF.

This clonotype was recorded at least ten times. The chain links TRBV6-2 or TRBV6-3 to TRBJ2-7, with unresolved D. The CDR3 has 12 residues. Trimming took 0 bases from V and 7 from J, leaving 7 bases between them. Looked up from germline, CDR1 is MNHEY and CDR2 is SVGEGT. CDR3 DNA sequence: TGTGCCAGCAGTTACTCGTGGGGTGAGCAGTACTTC. It yields the protein CASSYSWGEQYF.

This clonotype occurred many times. DNA for the CDR3: TGCAGCGCCAATGAAGGACTTTTTACTAGCACAGATACGCAGTATTTT. This gives the protein CSANEGLFTSTDTQYF. The gene calls are TRBV29-1 and TRBJ2-3; a weak D match, TRBD2 (5 bases). This CDR3 contains 16 residues. V dropped 7 bases and J dropped 0 bases, with 20 bases sitting between them. Germline CDR1 reads SQVTM; CDR2 reads ANQGSEA.